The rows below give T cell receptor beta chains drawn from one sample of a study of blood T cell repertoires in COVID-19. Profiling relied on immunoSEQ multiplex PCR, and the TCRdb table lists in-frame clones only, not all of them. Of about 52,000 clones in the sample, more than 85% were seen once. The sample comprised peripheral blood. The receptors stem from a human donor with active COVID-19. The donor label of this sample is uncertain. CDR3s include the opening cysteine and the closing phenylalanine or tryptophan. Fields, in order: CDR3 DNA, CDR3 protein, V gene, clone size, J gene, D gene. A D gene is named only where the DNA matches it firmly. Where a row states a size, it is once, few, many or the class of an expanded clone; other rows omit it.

TGTGCCAGCAGCCAAGTTTACATCACCACCACAGATACGCAGTATTTT	CASSQVYITTTDTQYF	TRBV3-1/TRBV3-2	NA	TRBJ2-3	NA
TGTGCCAGCTCTCTGATACTGACTACGAAGACAGATACGCAGTATTTT	CASSLILTTKTDTQYF	TRBV18	NA	TRBJ2-3	NA
TGTGCCAGCAGCCCTCGACAGGGAACGAATTCACCCCTCCACTTT	CASSPRQGTNSPLHF	TRBV7-6	NA	TRBJ1-6	TRBD1
TGTGCCAGCAGTCCGACTCCAGATACGCAGTATTTT	CASSPTPDTQYF	TRBV6-2/TRBV6-3	NA	TRBJ2-3	NA
TGTGCCAGCAGCGTAGAGGTCTCCGGAGGAGTTCCTAATGAAAAACTGTTTTTT	CASSVEVSGGVPNEKLFF	TRBV9	NA	TRBJ1-4	NA
TGCGCCAGCAGCTTGGGACAGACGGTTGGGAACACCATATATTTT	CASSLGQTVGNTIYF	TRBV5-1	NA	TRBJ1-3	NA
TGTGCCAGCTCACCACTCCCCAATGCTGAAGCTTTCTTT	CASSPLPNAEAFF	TRBV18	once	TRBJ1-1	NA
TGTGCCAGCAGTCCAACCCGACTCTCCTACAATGAGCAGTTCTTC	CASSPTRLSYNEQFF	TRBV6-2/TRBV6-3	NA	TRBJ2-1	NA
TGTGCCAGCAGCCAAGAACCCGGGGTCTACTATTCACCCCTCCACTTT	CASSQEPGVYYSPLHF	TRBV4-2	NA	TRBJ1-6	NA
TGTGCCAGCAGCTCCTTCACAGATACGCAGTATTTT	CASSSFTDTQYF	TRBV7-9	NA	TRBJ2-3	NA
TGTGCCAGTAGTATTCAGGGGGCAGACACTGAAGCTTTCTTT	CASSIQGADTEAFF	TRBV19	NA	TRBJ1-1	TRBD1
TGTGCCAGCAGCTTAGCGATCGGGACAGTAACCTACGAGCAGTACTTC	CASSLAIGTVTYEQYF	TRBV7-9	NA	TRBJ2-7	TRBD1
TGTGCCAGCAGCTGGCTAGCGGGCACAGATACGCAGTATTTT	CASSWLAGTDTQYF	TRBV2	NA	TRBJ2-3	TRBD2
TGTGCCAGCAGCTTACTCCGGACAGAGAACACTGAAGCTTTCTTT	CASSLLRTENTEAFF	TRBV7-3	NA	TRBJ1-1	NA
TGTGCCAGCAGTTACGTCCCAGGGCGAGGCTACACCTTC	CASSYVPGRGYTF	TRBV6-2/TRBV6-3	NA	TRBJ1-2	NA
TGTGCCAGCAGCTCAAAAACAGGGGGGGACTATGGCTACACCTTC	CASSSKTGGDYGYTF	TRBV5-4	NA	TRBJ1-2	TRBD1
TGTGCCAGCACTATTTCTTTAAGTTGGTCTGAAGCTTTCTTT	CASTISLSWSEAFF	TRBV6-5	NA	TRBJ1-1	NA
TGTGCCAGCAGCTACGGACAGGGCACCAACGAGCAGTACTTC	CASSYGQGTNEQYF	TRBV7-9	NA	TRBJ2-7	TRBD1
TGTGCCAGCAGCTCACAGGGAAACACTGAAGCTTTCTTT	CASSSQGNTEAFF	TRBV11-2	NA	TRBJ1-1	NA
TGTGCCAGTAGCCCGGCCAGGGACTATGGCTACACCTTC	CASSPARDYGYTF	TRBV19	NA	TRBJ1-2	NA
TGTGCCAGCGGGGATGGGACTAGCGGACGAACCTACGAGCAGTACTTC	CASGDGTSGRTYEQYF	TRBV11-1	NA	TRBJ2-7	TRBD2
TGCAGTGCTCAGAAGGGGTACGAGCAGTACTTC	CSAQKGYEQYF	TRBV20-1	NA	TRBJ2-7	NA
TGTGCCAGCAGCTCGGGACAGACCTACGAGCAGTACTTC	CASSSGQTYEQYF	TRBV7-2	NA	TRBJ2-7	TRBD1
TGTGCCAGCAGTGAACACAGCGGGGGGTCCCGCGAGCAGTACTTC	CASSEHSGGSREQYF	TRBV2	NA	TRBJ2-7	TRBD2
TGTGCCATCAGTGAGTCTCGGGGACAGTACTTC	CAISESRGQYF	TRBV10-3	NA	TRBJ2-7	NA
TGTGCCACCAGTGATTCACAGGGGAGAGGCACTGAAGCTTTCTTT	CATSDSQGRGTEAFF	TRBV24-1	NA	TRBJ1-1	TRBD1
TGTGCCAGCAGCCCCCGGCGGATCCTAGCCTACGAGCAGTACTTC	CASSPRRILAYEQYF	TRBV11-2	NA	TRBJ2-7	NA
TGTGCCAGCTCACCACCGGTCAGGGTAACCAAAGAGACCCAGTACTTC	CASSPPVRVTKETQYF	TRBV18	NA	TRBJ2-5	NA
TGTGCCAGCAGTCCAGGACAGCCCCTATACGAGCAGTACTTC	CASSPGQPLYEQYF	TRBV27	NA	TRBJ2-7	NA
TGTGCCAGCAGCTTAGCGGGGGAATTGTACTATAATTCACCCCTCCACTTT	CASSLAGELYYNSPLHF	TRBV11-2	NA	TRBJ1-6	NA
TGTGCCAGCAGCTTGGCAGGGGGAAGCGCGAATACGCAGTATTTT	CASSLAGGSANTQYF	TRBV5-6	NA	TRBJ2-3	TRBD1
TGCGCCAGCAGCTTCCAGGTGGAGGGCACCGGGGAGCTGTTTTTT	CASSFQVEGTGELFF	TRBV5-1	once	TRBJ2-2	NA
TGTGCCAGCAGCGGGGGGACGGTAACCTACAATGAGCAGTTCTTC	CASSGGTVTYNEQFF	TRBV5-4	NA	TRBJ2-1	NA
TGTGCCAGCAGACGAGGGAACAGCTACGAGCAGTACTTC	CASRRGNSYEQYF	TRBV6-5	NA	TRBJ2-7	NA